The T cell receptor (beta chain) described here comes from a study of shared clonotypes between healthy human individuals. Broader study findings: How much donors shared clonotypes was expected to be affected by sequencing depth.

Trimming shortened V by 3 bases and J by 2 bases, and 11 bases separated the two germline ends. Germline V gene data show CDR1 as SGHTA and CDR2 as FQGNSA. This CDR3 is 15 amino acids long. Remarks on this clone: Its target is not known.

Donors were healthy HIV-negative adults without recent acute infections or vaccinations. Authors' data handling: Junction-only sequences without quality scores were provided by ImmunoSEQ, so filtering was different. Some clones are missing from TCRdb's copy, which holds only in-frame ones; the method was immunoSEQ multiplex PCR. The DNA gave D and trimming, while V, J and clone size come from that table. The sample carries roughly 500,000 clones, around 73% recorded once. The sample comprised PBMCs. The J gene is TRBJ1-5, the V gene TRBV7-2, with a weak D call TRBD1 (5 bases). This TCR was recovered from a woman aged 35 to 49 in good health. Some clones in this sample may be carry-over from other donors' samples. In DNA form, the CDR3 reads TGTGCCAGCAGCTTGCAGAGAGGGGGCAATCAGCCCCAGCATTTT. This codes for CASSLQRGGNQPQHF.